Each of the 12 T cell receptor beta chains below was sequenced from the same sample in a study of patients and donors after allogeneic stem cell transplantation. TCRdb ran MiXCR on the RT-PCR reads and lists one entry per CDR3 protein. The sample includes around 1,600 distinct CDR3 sequences, about 7.2% of them seen just once. The source material was blood, either unsorted or a sorted T cell fraction (not recorded which). The receptors come from a human donor who was either an allogeneic HSCT recipient or a stem cell or donor lymphocyte infusion donor (not recorded which). It is not recorded whose cells these are; they may come from a transplant donor.

This clonotype was seen a few times. V usage is TRBV5-1 and J usage is TRBJ2-1, with D possibly matching TRBD1 (6 bases). The CDR3 extends over 13 amino acids. The V and J ends lost 1 base and 10 bases respectively, with 12 bases between them. Germline CDR1 is SGHRS and CDR2 is YFSETQ. Here the CDR3 reads CASSLTTGTEQFF. CDR3 coding DNA: TGCGCCAGCAGCTTGACAACCGGGACAGAGCAGTTCTTC.

This chain uses TRBV7-2 with TRBJ2-7; D possibly corresponds to TRBD1 (5 bases). The CDR3 totals 12 residues. CDR1 is SGHTA, CDR2 FQGNSA, per germline. Trimming shortened V by 2 bases and J by 7 bases, and 9 bases separated the two germline ends. The CDR3, as DNA: TGTGCCAGCAGCTTACAGGGTCTGGAGCAGTACTTC. Amino acid sequence: CASSLQGLEQYF.

This clonotype is labeled medium-sized. The chain combines TRBV5-1 with TRBJ2-7; 9 bases fit TRBD1. The CDR3 consists of 15 residues. Per the germline V gene, CDR1 is SGHRS and CDR2 is YFSETQ. The V and J ends lost 1 base and 6 bases, in that order; junction bases with no gene match: 8. Here the CDR3 DNA reads TGCGCCAGCAGCTTGTCGGGACAGGGCCCGAGCGAGCAGTACTTC. Protein product: CASSLSGQGPSEQYF.

The rearrangement joins TRBV30 to TRBJ1-1, with a tentative D call TRBD1 (5 bases). The V end lost 1 base, the J end lost 5 bases, and 14 bases lay between the germline ends. CDR1 is GTSNPN, CDR2 SVGIG, per germline (reference sequence). This CDR3 has 14 residues. The CDR3 loop reads CAWSGRGGFTEAFF. Written as DNA, the CDR3 is TGTGCCTGGAGTGGGAGGGGAGGTTTTACTGAAGCTTTCTTT.

The chain combines TRBV28 with TRBJ1-2; TRBD1 is a possible D gene (5 bases). The CDR3 runs 12 residues. V shed 3 bases and J shed 6 bases, with 8 bases lying between them. Germline loops: CDR1 MDHEN, CDR2 SYDVKM. The CDR3 region is CASSLIRDGYTF. The CDR3 region has the DNA TGTGCCAGCAGTTTGATCAGGGATGGCTACACCTTC.

The chain couples TRBV6-4 to TRBJ1-1, with 8 bases lining up with TRBD1. The germline V gene has CDR1 MRHNA and CDR2 SNTAGT. This CDR3 spans 14 amino acids. The ends lost 7 bases at V and 0 bases at J; junction bases unmatched: 4. The CDR3 coding sequence is TGTGCCAGCAAGAGGGACAGGATGAACACTGAAGCTTTCTTT. Residues: CASKRDRMNTEAFF.

This clonotype has a handful of counts. The CDR3 DNA is TGTGCCACCAGTGACACCTTCGGGGCCAACGTCCTGACTTTC. Its translation is CATSDTFGANVLTF. The rearrangement uses TRBV24-1 and TRBJ2-6; D gene unclear. Per germline, CDR1 KGHDR and CDR2 SFDVKD. The CDR3 is 14 residues long. Trimming pared 4 bases from V and 4 bases from J, leaving 7 bases between.

This clonotype rates as medium-sized. The rearrangement uses TRBV2 and TRBJ1-1; no firm D call. Germline-derived CDR1 and CDR2 are SNHLY and FYNNEI. Trimming removed 7 bases at V and 2 bases at J, with 8 bases between. The CDR3 sequence is 12 residues long. This CDR3 is CASIQSNTEAFF. CDR3 in DNA: TGTGCCAGCATCCAGTCAAACACTGAAGCTTTCTTT. Combining the CDR3 with reference TRBV2 and TRBJ1-1 gives the whole variable domain EPEVTQTPSHQVTQMGQEVILRCVPISNHLYFYWYRQILGQKVEFLVSFYNNEISEKSEIFDDQFSVERPDGSNFTLKIRSTKLEDSAMYFCASIQSNTEAFFGQGTRLTVV.

About this clonotype: One end of the junction does not line up with germline, which may come from a read error. The gene calls are TRBV11-2 and TRBJ2-1; 12 nucleotides line up with TRBD2. CDR3 length: 14 residues. CDR1 and CDR2 from the germline V gene are SGHAT and FQNNGV. CDR3 in amino acids: CASTGTSGYNEQFF. CDR3 bases: TGTGCCAGCACCGGGACTAGCGGGTACAACGAGCAGTTCTTC.

The rearrangement joins TRBV11-2 to TRBJ2-2, with 9 nucleotides matching TRBD2. Trimming cost V 11 bases and J 10 bases; bases outside gene matches: 17. The CDR3 length is 15 residues. Germline CDR1 SGHAT, CDR2 FQNNGV. CDR3 nucleotides: TGTGCCGCTGGCGACGGGCTAGCGGGGACGATGGAGCTGTTTTTT. It codes for CAAGDGLAGTMELFF.

This clonotype has a handful of counts. The rearrangement joins TRBV12-3 or TRBV12-4 to TRBJ2-1; D call uncertain. Trimming took 6 bases from V and 4 from J, leaving 4 bases between them. This CDR3 contains 11 residues. The CDR3 DNA follows: TGTGCCAGCAGATCATACAATGAGCAGTTCTTC. Translation gives CASRSYNEQFF.

By its share, this clonotype is medium-sized. V and J are TRBV10-3 and TRBJ1-3, with D uncertain. The V gene's germline CDR1 is ENHRY and CDR2 SYGVKD. The ends were cut back, 9 bases at V and 0 bases at J, with 9 bases in the middle. There are 13 residues in the CDR3. As DNA, the CDR3 is TGTGCCATAATGCCAAACTCTGGAAACACCATATATTTT. Its protein product is CAIMPNSGNTIYF.